This is a list of T cell receptor beta chains from one sample in a study of cytomegalovirus exposure and HLA in healthy donors. Produced via immunoSEQ multiplex PCR; TCRdb's table is partial and in-frame only. Recorded for this sample: more than 95,000 clones. Sequenced sample: PBMCs. The receptors here all came from a middle-aged man in good health and CMV-seronegative. Both conserved end residues are part of each CDR3. A D gene is named only where the DNA matches it firmly.

d_call | j_call | cdr3_length | v_call | cdr3_aa | cdr3_nt
TRBD1 | TRBJ2-5 | 13 | TRBV29-1 | CSVVSGGQETQYF | TGCAGCGTTGTCTCAGGGGGCCAAGAGACCCAGTACTTC
TRBD2 | TRBJ2-5 | 15 | TRBV7-7 | CASSRLAGLGETQYF | TGTGCTAGCAGCCGTCTAGCGGGATTGGGAGAGACCCAGTACTTC
- | TRBJ1-1 | 18 | TRBV23-1 | CASSQTPRTVCMNTEAFF | TGCGCCAGCAGTCAAACACCAAGGACAGTATGCATGAACACTGAAGCTTTCTTT
TRBD2 | TRBJ2-1 | 18 | TRBV11-2 | CASSLLGLAQSSYNEQFF | TGTGCCAGCAGCCTCCTGGGACTAGCCCAGAGCTCCTACAATGAGCAGTTCTTC
TRBD1 | TRBJ2-3 | 14 | TRBV7-9 | CASSFGQGRDTQYF | TGTGCCAGCAGCTTCGGACAGGGGAGAGATACGCAGTATTTT
- | TRBJ2-2 | 14 | TRBV5-1 | CASSSKGDTGELFF | TGCGCCAGCAGCTCGAAGGGGGACACCGGGGAGCTGTTTTTT
TRBD2 | TRBJ2-1 | 15 | TRBV27 | CASSLRLADYNEQFF | TGTGCCAGCAGTTTAAGACTAGCGGATTACAATGAGCAGTTCTTC
TRBD1 | TRBJ2-3 | 16 | TRBV7-7 | CASSLGDRASTDTQYF | TGTGCTAGCAGCTTAGGCGACAGGGCAAGCACAGATACGCAGTATTTT
TRBD1 | TRBJ2-4 | 13 | TRBV5-6 | CASSRDRSNIQYF | TGTGCCAGCAGCCGGGACAGGAGTAACATTCAGTACTTC
- | TRBJ2-7 | 12 | TRBV7-9 | CASSSGFYEQYF | TGTGCCAGCAGTAGCGGTTTCTACGAGCAGTACTTC
- | TRBJ2-1 | 15 | TRBV7-2 | CASSLGGLPYNEQFF | TGTGCCAGCAGCTTAGGCGGACTACCTTACAATGAGCAGTTCTTC
TRBD1 | TRBJ2-7 | 15 | TRBV5-4 | CASSIGQAAFYEQYF | TGTGCCAGCAGCATAGGACAGGCCGCTTTCTACGAGCAGTACTTC
TRBD1 | TRBJ1-2 | 15 | TRBV2 | CASSQTGPANYGYTF | TGTGCCAGCAGTCAGACAGGGCCAGCTAACTATGGCTACACCTTC
TRBD1 | TRBJ1-1 | 14 | TRBV28 | CASRGSGGNTEAFF | TGTGCCAGCAGGGGGTCAGGGGGCAACACTGAAGCTTTCTTT
TRBD2 | TRBJ2-7 | 13 | TRBV27 | CASRGSGRNEQYF | TGTGCCAGCAGGGGGAGCGGGAGGAACGAGCAGTACTTC
- | TRBJ2-7 | 17 | TRBV7-9 | CASSLVTKWRADYEQYF | TGTGCCAGCAGCTTAGTCACCAAGTGGAGGGCAGACTACGAGCAGTACTTC
- | TRBJ2-7 | 18 | TRBV30 | CAWSVFTPPNSRGNEQYF | TGTGCCTGGAGTGTATTCACCCCCCCCAATAGTCGGGGTAACGAGCAGTACTTC
- | TRBJ1-6 | 16 | TRBV5-1 | CASSLAGDRMYSPLHF | TGCGCCAGCAGCTTGGCTGGCGACAGGATGTACTCACCCCTCCACTTT
TRBD1 | TRBJ2-7 | 16 | TRBV25-1 | CASLTKARDRSSEQYF | TGTGCCAGCCTTACTAAAGCCCGGGACAGGTCCTCTGAGCAGTACTTC
- | TRBJ2-1 | 14 | TRBV5-1 | CASSAGLVGAVQFF | TGCGCCAGCAGCGCGGGTCTTGTAGGCGCCGTGCAGTTCTTC
- | TRBJ2-7 | 15 | TRBV5-1 | CASSEGQIPSYEQYF | TGCGCCAGCTCGGAAGGACAGATCCCCTCCTACGAGCAGTACTTC
TRBD1 | TRBJ2-5 | 15 | TRBV30 | CAWSGGQGSQETQYF | TGTGCCTGGAGTGGGGGACAGGGGAGCCAAGAGACCCAGTACTTC
- | TRBJ2-7 | 12 | TRBV7-8 | CASSLYTYEQYF | TGTGCCAGCAGCTTATATACCTACGAGCAGTACTTC
- | TRBJ2-7 | 15 | TRBV2 | CASMISGGETYEQYF | TGTGCCAGCATGATCAGTGGCGGGGAGACCTACGAGCAGTACTTC
- | TRBJ2-7 | 15 | TRBV5-1 | CASSLGAGPSYEQYF | TGCGCCAGCAGCTTGGGGGCAGGGCCTTCCTACGAGCAGTACTTC
TRBD2 | TRBJ2-3 | 16 | TRBV28 | CASNPQGLAGIDTQYF | TGTGCCAGCAACCCCCAGGGGCTAGCGGGAATAGATACGCAGTATTTT